The next 8 T cell receptor beta chains were all read from a single sample in a study of shared clonotypes between healthy human individuals. Repertoires were generated with immunoSEQ multiplex PCR, while TCRdb's copy carries only in-frame clones and drops some. The table lists about 650,000 clones, nearly 97% of them singletons. In the naive CD8 group, cells lacked CD45RO and were positively selected for CCR7, so terminally differentiated effector memory CD45RA+ cells were left out. Sequencing was carried out using naive CD8+ T cells sorted from blood. These TCRs come from a woman in her twenties or thirties in good health.

The chain links TRBV7-8 to TRBJ2-1, with a weak D call TRBD2 (6 bases). Germline V CDR1 and CDR2: SGHVS, FQNEAQ. The ends were cut back, 5 bases at V and 4 bases at J, with 15 bases in the middle. The CDR3 covers 15 residues. CDR3 sequence reads: CASSPRIAEYNEQFF. CDR3 coding DNA: TGTGCCAGCAGCCCTCGAATAGCGGAATACAATGAGCAGTTCTTC.

Notes on this clone: The same CDR3 can be traced to other DNA sequences in this sample. The J gene is TRBJ2-1, the V gene TRBV6-5; the D call may be TRBD1 or TRBD2 (5 bases each). This CDR3 region has 11 residues. Germline CDR1 is MNHEY and CDR2 is SVGAGI. V was clipped by 2 bases and J by 9 bases, with 5 bases between them. The CDR3 bases are TGTGCCAGCAGTTACGGGACTGAGCAGTTCTTC. This encodes CASSYGTEQFF.

V gene TRBV5-6 combines with J gene TRBJ2-2; D is undetermined. The CDR3 is 12 amino acids. The V end lost 1 base, the J end lost 2 bases, and 0 bases lay between the germline ends. Germline CDR1 and CDR2: SGHDT and YYEEEE. CDR3 amino acids: CASSLNTGELFF. The CDR3 nucleotides are TGTGCCAGCAGCTTGAACACCGGGGAGCTGTTTTTT.

This clone is a singleton in its sample. CDR3 DNA: TGTGCCAGCGGGCCGGACAGGGTGGATGGCTACACCTTC. Its protein is CASGPDRVDGYTF. V gene TRBV6-5 combines with J gene TRBJ1-2; 8 positions agree with TRBD1. CDR1 and CDR2 (germline): MNHEY, SVGAGI. CDR3 length equals 13 residues. The V gene end was trimmed by 8 bases and the J gene end by 6 bases; junction bases not matched to a gene: 8.

A remark on this clone: Other nucleotide sequences in the sample specify the same CDR3. This chain joins TRBV27 and TRBJ2-3; D not resolved. Looked up from germline, CDR1 is MNHEY and CDR2 is SMNVEV (reference sequence). The V and J ends lost 3 bases and 3 bases respectively, with 7 bases between them. The CDR3 sequence is 13 residues long. As DNA, the CDR3 is TGTGCCAGCAGTTTTCGCGGAACAGATACGCAGTATTTT. Its protein is CASSFRGTDTQYF.

The chain carries TRBV28 and TRBJ2-7; D might be TRBD1 (6 bases). The CDR3 is made up of 13 amino acids. From germline, CDR1 is MDHEN and CDR2 SYDVKM. V was clipped by 7 bases and J by 4 bases, with 14 bases between them. Written as DNA, the CDR3 is TGTGCCAGCAACAAGGACAGAATATACGAGCAGTACTTC. Translating it yields CASNKDRIYEQYF.

The chain has TRBV13 and TRBJ2-7; 9 bases are shared with TRBD1. Germline V gives CDR1 PRHDT, CDR2 FYEKMQ (reference sequence). Unmatched junction bases numbered 7, after V lost 2 bases and J lost 2 bases. This CDR3 has 16 residues. CDR3 residues: CASSLLGGTGTYEQYF. CDR3 bases: TGTGCCAGCAGCTTATTAGGGGGGACAGGGACCTACGAGCAGTACTTC.

The gene calls are TRBV2 and TRBJ1-1, with D perhaps matching TRBD1 (5 bases). Germline V gene data show CDR1 as SNHLY and CDR2 as FYNNEI. Trimming stripped 5 bases from V and 7 bases from J, with 11 bases between. The CDR3 runs 12 residues. DNA of the CDR3: TGTGCCAGCAGTAGGATGACAGTTGAAGCTTTCTTT. Encoded protein: CASSRMTVEAFF.